The 16 T cell receptor beta chains in this list originate from one sample, sequenced in a study of cytomegalovirus exposure and HLA in healthy donors. The PCR contained 60 Vbeta and 13 Jbeta primers. Some clones are missing from TCRdb's copy, which holds only in-frame ones; the method was immunoSEQ multiplex PCR. Recorded for this sample: fewer than 45,000 clones. The source material was PBMCs. All receptors come from a woman in her 30s in good health and CMV-seronegative.

The rearrangement links TRBV6-1 to TRBJ1-5; unclear D gene. The V gene lost 6 bases and the J gene lost 3 bases, with 9 bases spanning the gap. This CDR3 is 13 amino acids long. The V gene's germline CDR1 is MNHNS and CDR2 SASEGT. CDR3 bases: TGTGCCAGCAGGGTCGTGGCCAATCAGCCCCAGCATTTT. It yields the protein CASRVVANQPQHF.

V and J are TRBV4-1 and TRBJ1-1; D remains unclear. Trimming left V 1 base short and J 5 bases short, with 8 bases between. The CDR3 totals 13 residues. The germline gives CDR1 MGHRA, CDR2 YSYEKL. The CDR3 coding sequence is TGCGCCAGCAGCCAAGTTGGAGGGACTGAAGCTTTCTTT. This translates into CASSQVGGTEAFF.

The rearrangement joins TRBV7-9 to TRBJ1-1, with 7 positions matching TRBD1. The CDR3 is 12 residues long. V gave up 1 base and J gave up 14 bases; unmatched junction bases: 7. CDR1 SEHNR and CDR2 FQNEAQ come from the germline V gene (reference sequence). The CDR3: CASSLVRGSDFF. CDR3 DNA: TGTGCCAGCAGCTTAGTCAGGGGGTCCGACTTCTTT.

The chain carries TRBV29-1 and TRBJ1-1; tentatively, D is TRBD1 (6 bases). The CDR3 is made up of 12 amino acids. Germline V gene data show CDR1 as SQVTM and CDR2 as ANQGSEA. V lost 7 bases, J lost 3 bases, and 12 bases lay in between. CDR3 residues: CSGTSGDTEAFF. In DNA, the CDR3 is TGCAGCGGCACGTCAGGGGACACTGAAGCTTTCTTT.

The chain is built from TRBV7-9 and TRBJ1-1; D is possibly TRBD1 (6 bases). V was trimmed by 4 bases and J by 3 bases, leaving 9 bases between them. Per the germline V gene, CDR1 is SEHNR and CDR2 is FQNEAQ (reference sequence). The CDR3 runs to 13 residues. CDR3: CASSSNRDTEAFF. The CDR3 DNA reads TGTGCCAGCAGCTCTAACAGGGACACTGAAGCTTTCTTT.

The chain couples TRBV18 to TRBJ2-7; possible D gene TRBD1, 5 bases. This CDR3 region has 15 residues. Looked up from germline, CDR1 is KGHSH and CDR2 is LQKENI. With 3 bases removed from V and 3 bases from J, the gap between germline ends came to 15 bases. The chain's CDR3 is CASSPRQGSNYEQYF. Written as DNA, the CDR3 is TGTGCCAGCTCACCTCGTCAGGGATCCAACTACGAGCAGTACTTC.

This CDR3 reads CAISESDREMSGANVLTF. The DNA of the CDR3 is TGTGCCATCAGTGAGTCGGACAGGGAAATGTCTGGGGCCAACGTCCTGACTTTC. The chain has TRBV10-3 and TRBJ2-6, with TRBD1 identical over 8 bases. J gave up 1 base and V 0 bases, and 5 bases lay outside the gene matches. Germline V gene sequence: CDR1 ENHRY, CDR2 SYGVKD. The CDR3 spans 18 residues.

The chain recombines TRBV6-6 with TRBJ2-7; tentative D call: TRBD2 (5 bases). The CDR3 has 11 amino acids. The V gene's germline CDR1 is MNHNY and CDR2 SVGAGI (reference sequence). Trimming took off 8 bases at V and 2 bases at J, with 7 bases between the two ends. CDR3 in DNA: TGTGCCAGCGGGCGGGCCTACGAGCAGTACTTC. This gives the protein CASGRAYEQYF.

This chain links TRBV4-1 with TRBJ2-7; D may be TRBD2 (5 bases). Germline values: CDR1 MGHRA, CDR2 YSYEKL. The CDR3 is 15 residues long. V was trimmed by 5 bases and J by 1 base, leaving 15 bases between them. CDR3 coding DNA: TGCGCCAGCAGCTACCGGGAATCCCAGTCCTACGAGCAGTACTTC. Protein product: CASSYRESQSYEQYF.

The V gene is TRBV9, the J gene TRBJ2-5; 7 bases map to TRBD2. CDR3 size: 15 residues. Trimming at V came to 3 bases and at J to 5 bases, leaving 10 bases not matched to a gene. Germline values: CDR1 SGDLS, CDR2 YYNGEE. Here the CDR3 reads CASSAAGVSGETQYF. DNA for the CDR3: TGTGCCAGCAGCGCCGCGGGAGTCAGTGGGGAGACCCAGTACTTC.

The gene calls are TRBV19 and TRBJ2-7; 7 bases align to TRBD2. The CDR3 sequence is 14 residues long. The germline V gene has CDR1 LNHDA and CDR2 SQIVND (reference sequence). V was pared by 4 bases and J by 5 bases, with 8 bases of the junction left unmatched. For the CDR3, the DNA is TGTGCCAGTAGTACGGCGGGAGTCCCCCACGAGCAGTACTTC. Protein product: CASSTAGVPHEQYF. The full variable domain, with the rest looked up from reference TRBV19 and TRBJ2-7, is DGGITQSPKYLFRKEGQNVTLSCEQNLNHDAMYWYRQDPGQGLRLIYYSQIVNDFQKGDIAEGYSVSREKKESFPLTVTSAQKNPTAFYLCASSTAGVPHEQYFGPGTRLTVT.

V is TRBV7-9 and J is TRBJ2-1, with 9 bases identical to TRBD2. Unmatched junction bases numbered 4, after V lost 3 bases and J lost 4 bases. This CDR3 region has 15 residues. Germline V gene sequence: CDR1 SEHNR, CDR2 FQNEAQ (reference sequence). CDR3 nucleotides: TGTGCCAGCAGCTTTGCGGGAGGGCGGTACAATGAGCAGTTCTTC. It is translated as CASSFAGGRYNEQFF.

The genes are TRBV5-1 and TRBJ2-4, with D maybe TRBD2 (7 bases). This CDR3 has 16 residues. Germline loops: CDR1 SGHRS, CDR2 YFSETQ. V dropped 0 bases and J dropped 0 bases, with 10 bases sitting between them. The CDR3: CASSLDAGAAKNIQYF. CDR3 DNA sequence: TGCGCCAGCAGCTTGGATGCGGGGGCAGCCAAAAACATTCAGTACTTC. The variable domain in full, with the rest retrieved from reference TRBV5-1 and TRBJ2-4, is KAGVTQTPRYLIKTRGQQVTLSCSPISGHRSVSWYQQTPGQGLQFLFEYFSETQRNKGNFPGRFSGRQFSNSRSEMNVSTLELGDSALYLCASSLDAGAAKNIQYFGAGTRLSVL.

This chain joins TRBV27 and TRBJ1-3; weak D call: TRBD1 (5 bases). The CDR3 spans 14 residues. V was trimmed by 4 bases and J by 4 bases, leaving 11 bases between them. The germline V gene encodes CDR1 MNHEY and CDR2 SMNVEV (reference sequence). The CDR3 here is CASSSGGEGNTIYF. CDR3 sequence (DNA): TGTGCCAGCAGTTCCGGGGGGGAGGGAAACACCATATATTTT.

The rearrangement uses TRBV18 and TRBJ1-2, with 8 bases aligning to TRBD1. Looked up from germline, CDR1 is KGHSH and CDR2 is LQKENI. V gave up 0 bases and J gave up 2 bases; unmatched junction bases: 8. The CDR3 sequence is 17 residues long. This chain's CDR3 is CASSPPSGQVGNYGYTF. The CDR3 DNA follows: TGTGCCAGCTCACCACCGTCGGGACAGGTCGGAAACTATGGCTACACCTTC.

The chain recombines TRBV20-1 with TRBJ1-2; 8 positions match TRBD1. The CDR3 is 11 amino acids. The ends lost 7 bases at V and 4 bases at J; junction bases unmatched: 2. Looked up from germline, CDR1 is DFQATT and CDR2 is SNEGSKA (reference sequence). The CDR3, as DNA: TGCAGTGTAACAGGGGGCTATGGCTACACCTTC. Protein sequence: CSVTGGYGYTF.